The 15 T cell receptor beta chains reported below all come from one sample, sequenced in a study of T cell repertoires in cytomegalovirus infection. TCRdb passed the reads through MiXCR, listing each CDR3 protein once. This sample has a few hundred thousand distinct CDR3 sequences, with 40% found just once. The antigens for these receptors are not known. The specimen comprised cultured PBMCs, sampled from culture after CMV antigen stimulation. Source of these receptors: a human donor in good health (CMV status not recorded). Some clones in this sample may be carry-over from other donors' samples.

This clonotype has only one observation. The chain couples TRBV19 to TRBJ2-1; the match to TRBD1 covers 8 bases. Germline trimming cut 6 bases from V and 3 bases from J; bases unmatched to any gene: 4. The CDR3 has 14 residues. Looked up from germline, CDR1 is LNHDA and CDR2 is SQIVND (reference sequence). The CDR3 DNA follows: TGTGCCAGTAGAAAGGGGACAGGCTACAATGAGCAGTTCTTC. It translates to CASRKGTGYNEQFF.

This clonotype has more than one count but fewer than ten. The CDR3 region has the DNA TGTGCCAGCAGTTACTCAAAGGACCCTTTGAAAGGAAAACTGTTTTTT. Encoded protein: CASSYSKDPLKGKLFF. The gene calls are TRBV6-5 and TRBJ1-4; D gene uncertain. The CDR3 totals 16 residues. Germline V gene data show CDR1 as MNHEY and CDR2 as SVGAGI. V shed 0 bases and J shed 10 bases, with 18 bases lying between them.

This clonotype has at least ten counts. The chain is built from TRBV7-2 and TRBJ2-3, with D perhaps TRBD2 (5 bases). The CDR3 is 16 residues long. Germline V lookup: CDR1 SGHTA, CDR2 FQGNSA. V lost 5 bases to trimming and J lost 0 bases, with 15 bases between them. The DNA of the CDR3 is TGTGCCAGCAGCCCGCCTTGGGAGTACAGCACAGATACGCAGTATTTT. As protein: CASSPPWEYSTDTQYF.

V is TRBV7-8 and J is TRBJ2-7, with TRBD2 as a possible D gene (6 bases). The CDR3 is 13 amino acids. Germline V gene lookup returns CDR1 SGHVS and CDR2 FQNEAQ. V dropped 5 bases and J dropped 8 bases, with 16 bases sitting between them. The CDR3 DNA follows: TGTGCCAGCAGCCCACCGGGACTTCCCCAGCAGTACTTC. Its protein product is CASSPPGLPQQYF.

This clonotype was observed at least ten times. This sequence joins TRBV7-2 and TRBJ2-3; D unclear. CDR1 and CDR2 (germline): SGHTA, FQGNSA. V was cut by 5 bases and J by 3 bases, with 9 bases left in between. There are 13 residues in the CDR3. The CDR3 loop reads CASSRSRTDTQYF. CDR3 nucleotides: TGTGCCAGCAGCCGTAGTCGGACAGATACGCAGTATTTT.

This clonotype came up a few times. The CDR3 bases are TGTGCCAGCGAAACGAGCTCCTACGAGCAGTACTTC. It yields the protein CASETSSYEQYF. The chain joins TRBV6-2 or TRBV6-3 to TRBJ2-7; D ambiguous. The CDR3 consists of 12 residues. CDR1 MNHEY and CDR2 SVGEGT come from the germline V gene. Trimming cost V 8 bases and J 0 bases, with 8 bases left between them.

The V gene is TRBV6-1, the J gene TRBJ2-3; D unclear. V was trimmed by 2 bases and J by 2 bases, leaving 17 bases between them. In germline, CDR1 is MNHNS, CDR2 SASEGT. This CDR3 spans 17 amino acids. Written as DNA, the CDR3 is TGTGCCAGCAGTGAAATGGGGTACCCGGGCCCCACAGATACGCAGTATTTT. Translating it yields CASSEMGYPGPTDTQYF.

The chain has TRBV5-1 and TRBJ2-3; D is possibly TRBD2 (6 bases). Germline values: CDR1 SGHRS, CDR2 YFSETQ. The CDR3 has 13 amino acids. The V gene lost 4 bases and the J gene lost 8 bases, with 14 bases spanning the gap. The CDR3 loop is CASSAMLSGTQYF. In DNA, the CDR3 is TGCGCCAGCAGCGCCATGCTTAGCGGTACGCAGTATTTT.

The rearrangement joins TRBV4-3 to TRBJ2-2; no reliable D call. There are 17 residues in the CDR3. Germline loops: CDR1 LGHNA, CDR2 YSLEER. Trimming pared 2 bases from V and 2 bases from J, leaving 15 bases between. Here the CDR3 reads CASSQREFGTNTGELFF. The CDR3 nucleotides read TGCGCCAGCAGCCAAAGGGAATTCGGAACCAACACCGGGGAGCTGTTTTTT.

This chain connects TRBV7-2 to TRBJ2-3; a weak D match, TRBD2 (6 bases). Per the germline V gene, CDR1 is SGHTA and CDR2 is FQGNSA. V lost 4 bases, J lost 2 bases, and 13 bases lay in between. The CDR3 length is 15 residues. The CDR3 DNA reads TGTGCCAGCAGCTCCATGGCGGGGTCCACAGATACGCAGTATTTT. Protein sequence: CASSSMAGSTDTQYF.

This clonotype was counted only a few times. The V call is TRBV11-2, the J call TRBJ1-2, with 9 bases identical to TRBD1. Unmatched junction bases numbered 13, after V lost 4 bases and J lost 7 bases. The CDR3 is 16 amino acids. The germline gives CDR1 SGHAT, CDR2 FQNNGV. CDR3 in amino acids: CASSSYRGLGASGYTF. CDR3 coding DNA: TGTGCCAGCAGCTCTTACAGGGGGCTTGGGGCAAGTGGCTACACCTTC.

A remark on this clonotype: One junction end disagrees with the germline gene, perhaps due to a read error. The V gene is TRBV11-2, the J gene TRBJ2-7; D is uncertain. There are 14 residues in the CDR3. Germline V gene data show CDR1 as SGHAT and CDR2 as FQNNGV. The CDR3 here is CPSSLVPFDYEQYF. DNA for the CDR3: TGTCCCAGCAGCTTAGTCCCTTTCGACTACGAGCAGTACTTC.

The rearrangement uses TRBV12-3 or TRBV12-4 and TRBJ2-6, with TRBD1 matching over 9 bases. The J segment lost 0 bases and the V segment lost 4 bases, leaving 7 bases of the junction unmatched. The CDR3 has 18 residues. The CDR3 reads CASSSGDREISGANVLTF. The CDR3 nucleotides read TGTGCCAGCAGTTCCGGGGACAGGGAAATCTCTGGGGCCAACGTCCTGACTTTC.

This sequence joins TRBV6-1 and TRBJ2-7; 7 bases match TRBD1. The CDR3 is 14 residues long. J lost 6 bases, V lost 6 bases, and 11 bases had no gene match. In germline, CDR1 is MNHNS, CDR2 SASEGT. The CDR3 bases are TGTGCCAGCAGCGCGGACAGGCTTCCAGCCGAGCAGTACTTC. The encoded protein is CASSADRLPAEQYF.

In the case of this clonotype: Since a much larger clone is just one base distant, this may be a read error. The CDR3 nucleotides read TGTGCCAGCTCGGCAGGGACCAGGAATAAAAAACTGTTTTTT. Its protein is CASSAGTRNKKLFF. The chain is built from TRBV7-8 and TRBJ1-4, with a tentative D call TRBD1 (5 bases). Trimming removed 8 bases from V and 9 bases from J, with 19 bases in between. Germline V lookup: CDR1 SGHVS, CDR2 FQNEAQ. This CDR3 has 14 amino acids. The variable domain in full, with the rest retrieved from reference TRBV7-8 and TRBJ1-4, is GAGVSQSPRYKVAKRGQDVALRCDPISGHVSLFWYQQALGQGPEFLTYFQNEAQLDKSGLPSDRFFAERPEGSVSTLKIQRTQQEDSAVYLCASSAGTRNKKLFFGSGTQLSVL.